A selection of T cell receptor beta chains follows, all from one sample in a study of blood T cell repertoires in COVID-19. Sequencing used immunoSEQ multiplex PCR; TCRdb keeps in-frame clones, though not all of them. The sample records around 340,000 clones, about 90% being singletons. The sample consisted of PBMCs or T cells enriched from blood (not recorded which). The receptor source for this set is a woman under 40 who had been exposed to COVID-19. Both conserved end residues are part of each CDR3. The D gene is left open where the match is weak. Clone size appears in some rows only: once, few, many, or a class for an expanded clone.

v_call: TRBV29-1
d_call: NA
clone_size: NA
j_call: TRBJ2-6
cdr3_nt: TGCAGCGTTAGAGTGAGCTCTGGGGCCAACGTCCTGACTTTC
cdr3_aa: CSVRVSSGANVLTF

v_call: TRBV3-1/TRBV3-2
d_call: TRBD2
clone_size: NA
j_call: TRBJ2-1
cdr3_nt: TGTGCCAGCAGCCAAGATAGTCTAGCGGGAGTCGGTAATGAGCAGTTCTTC
cdr3_aa: CASSQDSLAGVGNEQFF

v_call: TRBV28
d_call: TRBD1
clone_size: NA
j_call: TRBJ1-2
cdr3_nt: TGTGCCAGCAGTGGGGGACAGCCCTATGGCTACACCTTC
cdr3_aa: CASSGGQPYGYTF

v_call: TRBV10-3
d_call: TRBD1
clone_size: NA
j_call: TRBJ2-5
cdr3_nt: TGTGCCATCAGTGGGAATGACAGGGGGCGAGAGACCCAGTACTTC
cdr3_aa: CAISGNDRGRETQYF

v_call: TRBV28
d_call: NA
clone_size: NA
j_call: TRBJ1-5
cdr3_nt: TGTGCCAGCAGTTCACAGGGAACGGGTCGCAATCAGCCCCAGCATTTT
cdr3_aa: CASSSQGTGRNQPQHF

v_call: TRBV28
d_call: TRBD1
clone_size: NA
j_call: TRBJ1-6
cdr3_nt: TGTGCCAGCAGTCTCCAGACAGGGGTTCGATCACCCCTCCACTTT
cdr3_aa: CASSLQTGVRSPLHF

v_call: TRBV5-1
d_call: TRBD1
clone_size: NA
j_call: TRBJ1-2
cdr3_nt: TGCGCCAGCAGCGAAAGAGGAGACAGGGAATATGGCTACACCTTC
cdr3_aa: CASSERGDREYGYTF

v_call: TRBV5-1
d_call: TRBD2
clone_size: NA
j_call: TRBJ2-2
cdr3_nt: TGCGCCAGCAGCTTGGTGGGGACTAGCAAACACACCGGGGAGCTGTTTTTT
cdr3_aa: CASSLVGTSKHTGELFF

v_call: TRBV7-3
d_call: NA
clone_size: NA
j_call: TRBJ1-2
cdr3_nt: TGTGCCAGCAGCTTCCCCCAGGTAAACTATGGCTACACCTTC
cdr3_aa: CASSFPQVNYGYTF

v_call: TRBV30
d_call: NA
clone_size: once
j_call: TRBJ1-3
cdr3_nt: TGTGCCTGGATATCCATCAGGTCTGGAAACACCATATATTTT
cdr3_aa: CAWISIRSGNTIYF

v_call: TRBV3-1/TRBV3-2
d_call: NA
clone_size: NA
j_call: TRBJ2-3
cdr3_nt: TGTGCCAGCAGCCAAGGTACGGGAGATACGCAGTATTTT
cdr3_aa: CASSQGTGDTQYF

v_call: TRBV5-4
d_call: TRBD2
clone_size: NA
j_call: TRBJ2-2
cdr3_nt: TGTGCCAGCAGCTCCCTGACTAGCGGGATAAACACCGGGGAGCTGTTTTTT
cdr3_aa: CASSSLTSGINTGELFF

v_call: TRBV19
d_call: TRBD1
clone_size: NA
j_call: TRBJ2-7
cdr3_nt: TGTGCCAGTAGCGTTGTCCCGGGACAGATCGAGCAGTACTTC
cdr3_aa: CASSVVPGQIEQYF

v_call: TRBV28
d_call: NA
clone_size: NA
j_call: TRBJ1-4
cdr3_nt: TGTGCCAGCCTCAACGGGGGGGGCGAAAAACTGTTTTTT
cdr3_aa: CASLNGGGEKLFF

v_call: TRBV19
d_call: NA
clone_size: NA
j_call: TRBJ2-7
cdr3_nt: TGTGCCAGCCGGCCGGGACATACATTTTACGAGCAGTACTTC
cdr3_aa: CASRPGHTFYEQYF

v_call: TRBV18
d_call: NA
clone_size: NA
j_call: TRBJ1-2
cdr3_nt: TGTGCCAGCTCACCCCCCCTAGGGCAGGGAGGCTATGGCTACACCTTC
cdr3_aa: CASSPPLGQGGYGYTF

v_call: TRBV19
d_call: NA
clone_size: once
j_call: TRBJ2-1
cdr3_nt: TGTGCCAGTAGTATCTCCCTAGACAATGAGCAGTTCTTC
cdr3_aa: CASSISLDNEQFF